The clone carrying this TCR beta chain was observed at least ten times. As yet, its antigen is unknown. TCRdb fed the 5' RACE reads into MiXCR, producing one record per CDR3 protein. This table holds roughly 370,000 distinct CDR3 sequences, more than 15% found once. The record originates from a study of T-cell memory formation after mild COVID-19. Study details: The two donors had largely donor-specific TCR clusters.

General study findings and limits: Certain responding clones were present in pre-infection memory, suggesting participation of cross-reactive memory. While clones contracting from day 15 to 85 were balanced between CD4 and CD8, later expanders leaned CD4+.

Trimming cost V 5 bases and J 6 bases; bases outside gene matches: 5. Germline CDR1 is SGHTA and CDR2 is FQGNSA. The CDR3 sequence is 15 residues long. This chain connects TRBV7-2 to TRBJ2-2, with 11 positions matching TRBD2. The sequence came from a man younger than 35 who had mild COVID-19 (a few samples of this study predate the infection). Cell type and time point are not known. The specimen was PBMCs or a T cell subset sorted from them (not recorded which). For the CDR3, the DNA is TGTGCCAGCAGCCATACTAGCGGGGGCGCCGGGGAGCTGTTTTTT. It encodes CASSHTSGGAGELFF.